This passage covers 13 T cell receptor beta chains from one sample sequenced in a study of regulatory and conventional T cells in RAG deficiency. Sequencing was performed with immunoSEQ multiplex PCR; in TCRdb, only in-frame clones are kept and a portion is missing. The sample records about 34,000 clones, about 78% being singletons. Conventional CD4+ T cells were sorted from blood as CD25-low CD127-high cells. These data were also filed under a second study, of regulatory T cells. According to that study: The PCR used 52 TRBV and 13 TRBJ primers.

Sequenced material: CD4+ effector T cells sorted from blood. These receptors were obtained from a human donor in good health.

The CDR3 DNA follows: TGTGCCAGCAGCCGAGACAGGGGAGGGAACACTGAAGCTTTCTTT. Its protein is CASSRDRGGNTEAFF. The gene calls are TRBV5-5 and TRBJ1-1, with 8 positions matching TRBD1. The V gene end was trimmed by 4 bases and the J gene end by 1 base; junction bases not matched to a gene: 6. The CDR3 has 15 residues. Per the germline V gene, CDR1 is SGHKS and CDR2 is YYEKEE (reference sequence).

The rearrangement joins TRBV5-1 to TRBJ2-7, with D possibly matching TRBD1 (6 bases). CDR3 length: 15 residues. V was shortened by 7 bases and J by 4 bases, with 21 bases between the two germline ends. CDR1 SGHRS and CDR2 YFSETQ come from the germline V gene. The CDR3 region is CASREAGEISYEQYF. In nucleotides, the CDR3 is TGCGCCAGCCGCGAGGCAGGGGAAATCTCTTACGAGCAGTACTTC.

The chain links TRBV7-9 to TRBJ1-1, with no clear D. V shed 5 bases and J shed 2 bases, with 3 bases lying between them. CDR1 and CDR2 (germline): SEHNR, FQNEAQ (reference sequence). CDR3 size: 11 residues. CDR3 in DNA: TGTGCCAGCAGCCTAAACACTGAAGCTTTCTTT. It encodes CASSLNTEAFF. Full variable domain (rest looked up from reference TRBV7-9 and TRBJ1-1): DTGVSQNPRHKITKRGQNVTFRCDPISEHNRLYWYRQTLGQGPEFLTYFQNEAQLEKSRLLSDRFSAERPKGSFSTLEIQRTEQGDSAMYLCASSLNTEAFFGQGTRLTVV.

The V gene is TRBV7-8, the J gene TRBJ1-2; no clear D. Per germline, CDR1 SGHVS and CDR2 FQNEAQ. The CDR3 covers 15 residues. The V gene lost 2 bases and the J gene lost 8 bases, with 18 bases spanning the gap. CDR3 loop: CASSLNWPVTEGYTF. The CDR3 DNA is TGTGCCAGCAGCTTAAATTGGCCAGTCACTGAGGGCTACACCTTC.

The J gene is TRBJ1-1, the V gene TRBV29-1; no clear D. This CDR3 spans 13 amino acids. Per the germline V gene, CDR1 is SQVTM and CDR2 is ANQGSEA. V was cut by 4 bases and J by 7 bases, with 16 bases left in between. CDR3 in amino acids: CSVAFLRTVEAFF. The CDR3 DNA reads TGCAGCGTTGCTTTCCTTCGGACTGTTGAAGCTTTCTTT.

This rearrangement joins TRBV19 to TRBJ1-2, with no clear D. Germline V CDR1 and CDR2: LNHDA, SQIVND (reference sequence). Trimming pared 5 bases from V and 4 bases from J, leaving 5 bases between. This CDR3 has 11 residues. The CDR3 nucleotides are TGTGCCAGTAGTCGCAGCTATGGCTACACCTTC. Its translation is CASSRSYGYTF.

This chain links TRBV9 with TRBJ2-2; no clear D. Trimming shortened V by 3 bases and J by 4 bases, and 4 bases separated the two germline ends. CDR1 and CDR2 (germline): SGDLS, YYNGEE. The CDR3 is 12 residues long. DNA for the CDR3: TGTGCCAGCAGCGCCGTCACCGGGGAGCTGTTTTTT. Translation gives CASSAVTGELFF.

The chain is built from TRBV25-1 and TRBJ2-3, with D perhaps matching TRBD1 or TRBD2 (5 bases each). V lost 1 base, J lost 5 bases, and 7 bases lay in between. Germline CDR1 and CDR2: MGHDK and SYGVNS. This CDR3 has 13 amino acids. DNA of the CDR3: TGTGCCAGCAGTGAATCGGGGCGAGATACGCAGTATTTT. Translating it yields CASSESGRDTQYF.

CDR3 protein: CASSLGRYSNTGELFF. CDR3 DNA sequence: TGCGCCAGCAGCCTAGGACGGTACTCCAACACCGGGGAGCTGTTTTTT. The chain joins TRBV4-1 to TRBJ2-2; D is unresolved. V lost 4 bases, J lost 2 bases, and 14 bases lay in between. Germline-derived CDR1 and CDR2 are MGHRA and YSYEKL. The CDR3 is made up of 16 amino acids.

The CDR3 region has the DNA TGTGCCAGCAGCTTAGTCGGTGGAGGGCAGTTCTTC. Protein product: CASSLVGGGQFF. The chain employs TRBV7-9 and TRBJ2-1; weak D call: TRBD2 (5 bases). The CDR3 has 12 amino acids. Germline values: CDR1 SEHNR, CDR2 FQNEAQ (reference sequence). V was pared by 1 base and J by 12 bases, with 10 bases between.

This clone was observed once. The chain links TRBV6-1 to TRBJ1-4; D not certain. Per germline, CDR1 MNHNS and CDR2 SASEGT. Trimming pared 6 bases from V and 7 bases from J, leaving 18 bases between. The CDR3 is made up of 15 amino acids. DNA for the CDR3: TGTGCCAGCAGACCTGGGAGCTTGGAGAGTGAAAAACTGTTTTTT. It yields the protein CASRPGSLESEKLFF.

The chain has TRBV10-3 and TRBJ2-6, with unresolved D. Trimming pared 5 bases from V and 1 base from J, leaving 9 bases between. The CDR3 is made up of 15 amino acids. Looked up from germline, CDR1 is ENHRY and CDR2 is SYGVKD. The CDR3 DNA sequence: TGTGCCATCAGTAGTCAGGTATCTGGGGCCAACGTCCTGACTTTC. This codes for CAISSQVSGANVLTF.

This clone has a handful of counts. The chain carries TRBV18 and TRBJ1-1; D gene unclear. V was trimmed by 3 bases and J by 2 bases, leaving 7 bases between them. The CDR3 totals 13 residues. Germline CDR1 is KGHSH and CDR2 is LQKENI. This chain's CDR3 is CASSPWINTEAFF. DNA for the CDR3: TGTGCCAGCTCACCGTGGATTAACACTGAAGCTTTCTTT.